Each of the 13 T cell receptor beta chains below was sequenced from the same sample in a study of control samples from healthy donors and cancer patients. Method: immunoSEQ multiplex PCR; TCRdb's copy keeps in-frame clones and lacks some. This sample contains roughly 200,000 clones. The sequencing sample was made of blood. Every receptor here comes from a woman aged 30 to 39 in good health.

The chain joins TRBV28 to TRBJ1-5; D perhaps matches TRBD1 (6 bases). This CDR3 is 14 amino acids long. The germline V and J ends were trimmed by 5 bases and 4 bases, with 12 bases remaining between them. The germline gives CDR1 MDHEN, CDR2 SYDVKM. CDR3 protein: CASSVTRGNQPQHF. DNA for the CDR3: TGTGCCAGCAGTGTAACAAGGGGGAATCAGCCCCAGCATTTT.

This chain joins TRBV28 and TRBJ1-2, with D unresolved. CDR3 length: 14 residues. Per germline, CDR1 MDHEN and CDR2 SYDVKM. V was clipped by 11 bases and J by 1 base, with 17 bases between them. CDR3 coding DNA: TGTGCCTTATCAAATGGCAGGTTTAACTATGGCTACACCTTC. It yields the protein CALSNGRFNYGYTF.

The chain joins TRBV5-5 to TRBJ2-7; D remains unclear. V was pared by 2 bases and J by 6 bases, with 15 bases between. CDR3 length equals 14 residues. Germline V CDR1 and CDR2: SGHKS, YYEKEE (reference sequence). CDR3 residues: CASSFVPSSGEQYF. The CDR3 bases are TGTGCCAGCAGCTTCGTTCCCTCCTCGGGCGAGCAGTACTTC. The full variable domain, rest sourced from reference TRBV5-5 and TRBJ2-7, is DAGVTQSPTHLIKTRGQQVTLRCSPISGHKSVSWYQQVLGQGPQFIFQYYEKEERGRGNFPDRFSARQFPNYSSELNVNALLLGDSALYLCASSFVPSSGEQYFGPGTRLTVT.

The rearrangement uses TRBV9 and TRBJ2-1; 7 bases agree with TRBD2. Germline loops: CDR1 SGDLS, CDR2 YYNGEE. J gave up 7 bases and V 0 bases, and 7 bases lay outside the gene matches. The CDR3 consists of 15 residues. Written as DNA, the CDR3 is TGTGCCAGCAGCGTAGCTACGATGGGGGGGAATGAGCAGTTCTTC. It yields the protein CASSVATMGGNEQFF.

The V gene is TRBV7-8, the J gene TRBJ2-7, with 10 bases that match TRBD2. This CDR3 has 15 amino acids. Trimming took 4 bases from V and 2 from J; bases not matched to a gene: 5. Germline V lookup: CDR1 SGHVS, CDR2 FQNEAQ. Here the CDR3 reads CASSSRTSGPYEQYF. In DNA, the CDR3 is TGTGCCAGCAGCTCAAGGACTAGCGGCCCCTACGAGCAGTACTTC.

The V gene is TRBV29-1, the J gene TRBJ1-2; TRBD1 agrees at 12 bases. This CDR3 spans 14 amino acids. Germline trimming cut 3 bases from V and 8 bases from J; bases unmatched to any gene: 7. The germline V gene encodes CDR1 SQVTM and CDR2 ANQGSEA. This chain's CDR3 is CSVDPGQGAGGYTF. In DNA, the CDR3 is TGCAGCGTTGATCCGGGACAGGGGGCGGGAGGCTACACCTTC.

The J gene is TRBJ2-1, the V gene TRBV15; a weak D match, TRBD1 (6 bases). The V gene lost 0 bases and the J gene lost 4 bases, with 13 bases spanning the gap. Per germline, CDR1 LNHNV and CDR2 YYDKDF (reference sequence). This CDR3 has 16 residues. CDR3 sequence reads: CATSRDYRARYNEQFF. For the CDR3, the DNA is TGTGCCACCAGCAGAGATTACAGGGCTAGATACAATGAGCAGTTCTTC. The complete variable domain, with remaining parts taken from reference TRBV15 and TRBJ2-1, reads DAMVIQNPRYQVTQFGKPVTLSCSQTLNHNVMYWYQQKSSQAPKLLFHYYDKDFNNEADTPDNFQSRRPNTSFCFLDIRSPGLGDTAMYLCATSRDYRARYNEQFFGPGTRLTVL.

The J gene is TRBJ2-2, the V gene TRBV7-9; D is perhaps TRBD1 or TRBD2 (5 bases each). This CDR3 has 13 amino acids. V lost 6 bases and J lost 6, with 11 bases in between. Germline V gene lookup returns CDR1 SEHNR and CDR2 FQNEAQ (reference sequence). The CDR3 loop reads CASRSGLPGELFF. The CDR3 DNA sequence: TGTGCCAGCAGGTCGGGGCTACCCGGGGAGCTGTTTTTT.

DNA for the CDR3: TGCGCCAGCAGCCAAGATAGACTAGGGGTACGGGGGCCAGGCTCTGGAAACACCATATATTTT. Amino acids: CASSQDRLGVRGPGSGNTIYF. The V call is TRBV4-1, the J call TRBJ1-3; D perhaps matches TRBD1 (6 bases). This CDR3 spans 21 amino acids. Per the germline V gene, CDR1 is MGHRA and CDR2 is YSYEKL. With 0 bases removed from V and 0 bases from J, the gap between germline ends came to 24 bases.

The V call is TRBV21-1, the J call TRBJ2-2; the table calls TRBD2, which could not be checked here. TRBV21-1 is labeled a pseudogene. This CDR3 is built from 22 residues. CDR3 loop: CASSTVTSGGAQLRQNTGELFF. The CDR3 nucleotides are TGTGCCAGCAGCACCGTGACTAGCGGGGGGGCCCAGTTGCGACAAAACACCGGGGAGCTGTTTTTT.

The chain combines TRBV7-3 with TRBJ1-1, with TRBD1 matching over 8 bases. V dropped 2 bases and J dropped 0; count of bases not matched to a gene: 2. The germline V gene has CDR1 SGHTA and CDR2 FQGTGA. The CDR3 totals 15 residues. The CDR3 is CASSLLGQVNTEAFF. In DNA, the CDR3 is TGTGCCAGCAGCTTACTGGGACAGGTGAACACTGAAGCTTTCTTT.

The V gene is TRBV28, the J gene TRBJ1-1; D is unclear. Trimming removed 11 bases at V and 2 bases at J, with 18 bases between. Germline V CDR1 and CDR2: MDHEN, SYDVKM. CDR3 length: 14 amino acids. CDR3 sequence reads: CAVLRDGTNTEAFF. The CDR3 DNA follows: TGTGCCGTCCTCCGAGACGGTACTAACACTGAAGCTTTCTTT.

The chain combines TRBV28 with TRBJ1-6; TRBD1 aligns across 9 bases. CDR3 length: 14 amino acids. The J segment lost 11 bases and the V segment lost 5 bases, leaving 7 bases of the junction unmatched. The V gene's germline CDR1 is MDHEN and CDR2 SYDVKM. As DNA, the CDR3 is TGTGCCAGCAGTCTAGGGACAGGGCGACCACCCCTCCACTTT. This translates into CASSLGTGRPPLHF.